One and the same sample provided the 20 T cell receptor beta chains below, sequenced in a study of beta chain features in type 1 diabetes. The study reverse transcribed the entire isolated RNA, so it sequenced expressed TCRB transcripts. Method: immunoSEQ multiplex PCR; TCRdb's copy keeps in-frame clones and lacks some. The sample yields a few hundred thousand clones, over 10% seen once. Source material: naive CD4+ T cells from blood. The receptors were sampled from a young man in good health.

This chain connects TRBV5-1 to TRBJ2-2; 8 bases agree with TRBD2. Germline assignment: CDR1 SGHRS and CDR2 YFSETQ. The ends lost 7 bases at V and 3 bases at J; junction bases unmatched: 5. The CDR3 extends over 14 amino acids. CDR3 in DNA: TGCGCCAGCCTGAGCGGGGGCTACACCGGGGAGCTGTTTTTT. Its protein product is CASLSGGYTGELFF.

In DNA, the CDR3 is TGCAGCGCCGGATGGACAGAAAACACTGAAGCTTTCTTT. It specifies CSAGWTENTEAFF. The V and J genes are TRBV29-1 and TRBJ1-1; the D gene is possibly TRBD1 (6 bases). V lost 7 bases and J lost 2, with 14 bases in between. The CDR3 extends over 13 amino acids. Germline V CDR1 and CDR2: SQVTM, ANQGSEA. The entire variable domain, with the rest obtained from reference TRBV29-1 and TRBJ1-1, is as follows: SAVISQKPSRDICQRGTSLTIQCQVDSQVTMMFWYRQQPGQSLTLIATANQGSEATYESGFVIDKFPISRPNLTFSTLTVSNMSPEDSSIYLCSAGWTENTEAFFGQGTRLTVV.

This clone was detected only a few times. The V call is TRBV19, the J call TRBJ2-1; D is perhaps TRBD2 (6 bases). The V gene lost 4 bases and the J gene lost 3 bases, with 10 bases spanning the gap. Looked up from germline, CDR1 is LNHDA and CDR2 is SQIVND (reference sequence). The CDR3 is 14 amino acids. CDR3 nucleotide sequence: TGTGCCAGTAGTAAGGGCGGGAACTACAATGAGCAGTTCTTC. Its translation is CASSKGGNYNEQFF.

The sample holds a few counts of this clone. The chain recombines TRBV28 with TRBJ2-7, with TRBD1 identical over 9 bases. The CDR3 has 15 amino acids. Germline values: CDR1 MDHEN, CDR2 SYDVKM. Trimming cost V 5 bases and J 9 bases; bases outside gene matches: 14. CDR3 sequence reads: CASSEDRGVPFGQYF. The CDR3 DNA sequence: TGTGCCAGCAGTGAGGACAGGGGCGTCCCGTTCGGGCAGTACTTC.

This clone appeared a few times. The chain links TRBV6-6 to TRBJ2-7; 11 positions agree with TRBD2. The CDR3 extends over 14 amino acids. Germline V gives CDR1 MNHNY, CDR2 SVGAGI (reference sequence). After removal of 5 bases from V and 3 bases from J, the junction contained 3 bases not matched to a gene. The CDR3 reads CASSIAGGSYEQYF. CDR3 nucleotide sequence: TGTGCCAGCAGTATAGCGGGGGGGAGCTACGAGCAGTACTTC.

The chain uses TRBV30 and TRBJ2-7; 14 bases align to TRBD2. The CDR3 contains 16 residues. V gave up 3 bases and J gave up 4 bases; unmatched junction bases: 8. Germline CDR1 is GTSNPN and CDR2 is SVGIG (reference sequence). CDR3 DNA sequence: TGTGCCTGGAGGCCGGGACTAGCGGGAGCAGGTTACGAGCAGTACTTC. This codes for CAWRPGLAGAGYEQYF.

This clone was counted a few times. The chain is built from TRBV29-1 and TRBJ1-5; D remains ambiguous. The CDR3 is made up of 14 amino acids. Trimming stripped 4 bases from V and 0 bases from J, with 10 bases between. Germline CDR1 is SQVTM and CDR2 is ANQGSEA. CDR3 DNA: TGCAGCGTTGCGCCGGGGTATAGCAATCAGCCCCAGCATTTT. Translation gives CSVAPGYSNQPQHF.

The V call is TRBV5-1, the J call TRBJ2-3, with 9 bases fitting TRBD1. The V gene's germline CDR1 is SGHRS and CDR2 YFSETQ. This CDR3 spans 16 amino acids. V shed 0 bases, J shed 3 bases, and the junction held 5 bases outside the gene matches. CDR3: CASSLALDRGTDTQYF. CDR3 DNA sequence: TGCGCCAGCAGCTTGGCCTTGGACAGGGGAACAGATACGCAGTATTTT.

This clone occurred a few times. V and J are TRBV19 and TRBJ2-5; 7 bases map to TRBD1. This CDR3 has 13 amino acids. V gave up 6 bases and J gave up 2 bases; unmatched junction bases: 3. The germline V gene encodes CDR1 LNHDA and CDR2 SQIVND (reference sequence). CDR3 DNA sequence: TGTGCCAGTAGACGGGACAGACAAGAGACCCAGTACTTC. It codes for CASRRDRQETQYF.

The V and J genes are TRBV28 and TRBJ2-7, with 7 bases aligning to TRBD1. The length of the CDR3 is 13 residues. V shed 5 bases, J shed 2 bases, and the junction held 3 bases outside the gene matches. From germline, CDR1 is MDHEN and CDR2 SYDVKM. The CDR3 loop reads CASSDRATYEQYF. CDR3 DNA sequence: TGTGCCAGCAGTGACAGGGCGACCTACGAGCAGTACTTC.

The chain employs TRBV11-1 and TRBJ2-7; D unclear. The CDR3 has 13 residues. V lost 5 bases to trimming and J lost 6 bases, with 14 bases between them. Germline V CDR1 and CDR2: SGHAT, FQDESV (reference sequence). The CDR3 coding sequence is TGTGCCAGCAGCCCGAGGCTAGTGCCCGAGCAGTACTTC. Residues: CASSPRLVPEQYF.

The chain is built from TRBV11-2 and TRBJ1-2; D not resolved. CDR3 length equals 16 residues. The germline CDR1 and CDR2 sequences are SGHAT and FQNNGV. V was cut by 3 bases and J by 8 bases, with 22 bases left in between. In DNA form, the CDR3 reads TGTGCCAGCAGCTTGGGCCAACCAGGTGTAGTCGGAGGCTACACCTTC. This codes for CASSLGQPGVVGGYTF.

V and J are TRBV15 and TRBJ2-3, with 10 bases aligning to TRBD2. CDR3 length: 17 amino acids. The V gene end was trimmed by 0 bases and the J gene end by 1 base; junction bases not matched to a gene: 4. Germline V gene lookup returns CDR1 LNHNV and CDR2 YYDKDF (reference sequence). The CDR3 region has the DNA TGTGCCACCAGCAGAGATACACTAGCGGGACGCACAGATACGCAGTATTTT. Its protein is CATSRDTLAGRTDTQYF.

The CDR3 DNA reads as TGTGCCATCAGGACTGGGACCGCGGGGATCGAGCAGTACTTC. Translated, it gives CAIRTGTAGIEQYF. The chain recombines TRBV10-3 with TRBJ2-7, with D possibly TRBD2 on 6 matching bases. Germline values: CDR1 ENHRY, CDR2 SYGVKD. With 6 bases removed from V and 6 bases from J, the gap between germline ends came to 18 bases. This CDR3 contains 14 residues.

The V and J genes are TRBV7-9 and TRBJ2-7; D uncertain. Germline-derived CDR1 and CDR2 are SEHNR and FQNEAQ (reference sequence). V shed 5 bases and J shed 4 bases, with 6 bases lying between them. The CDR3 totals 11 residues. CDR3 in amino acids: CASSVHYEQYF. CDR3 DNA: TGTGCCAGCAGCGTTCATTACGAGCAGTACTTC.

This chain links TRBV5-1 with TRBJ2-3; the match to TRBD1 covers 9 bases. From germline, CDR1 is SGHRS and CDR2 YFSETQ. The V and J ends lost 1 base and 3 bases, in that order; junction bases with no gene match: 3. The length of the CDR3 is 15 residues. CDR3 protein: CASSLKTGGTDTQYF. As DNA, the CDR3 is TGCGCCAGCAGCTTGAAGACAGGGGGGACAGATACGCAGTATTTT.

The table lists this clone with a few counts. The same CDR3 also results from other DNA sequences found in this sample. The rearrangement uses TRBV6-5 and TRBJ2-7; D is possibly TRBD2 (5 bases). The length of the CDR3 is 13 residues. Germline CDR1 reads MNHEY; CDR2 reads SVGAGI. Trimming took 0 bases from V and 2 from J, leaving 5 bases between them. This CDR3 reads CASSYSGAYEQYF. CDR3 bases: TGTGCCAGCAGTTACTCGGGAGCCTACGAGCAGTACTTC.

This chain connects TRBV10-3 to TRBJ2-5, with 10 bases that match TRBD1. There are 15 residues in the CDR3. Germline V gene lookup returns CDR1 ENHRY and CDR2 SYGVKD. Germline trimming cut 3 bases from V and 2 bases from J; bases unmatched to any gene: 3. The CDR3 loop is CAISDRDRGQETQYF. DNA of the CDR3: TGTGCCATCAGTGATCGGGACAGGGGACAAGAGACCCAGTACTTC.

The chain carries TRBV28 and TRBJ2-1; 15 nucleotides match TRBD2. The V gene's germline CDR1 is MDHEN and CDR2 SYDVKM. The CDR3 has 15 amino acids. The V and J ends lost 6 bases and 8 bases, in that order; junction bases with no gene match: 5. The CDR3 protein is CASSVGLAGGHEQFF. The DNA of the CDR3 is TGTGCCAGCAGCGTCGGACTAGCGGGGGGGCATGAGCAGTTCTTC.

The table lists this clone with a few counts. Here the CDR3 reads CATDSGVDNEQFF. In DNA, the CDR3 is TGTGCCACCGATAGCGGGGTGGACAATGAGCAGTTCTTC. J is TRBJ2-1 and V is TRBV10-3, with 8 bases that match TRBD2. Germline assignment: CDR1 ENHRY and CDR2 SYGVKD. V lost 10 bases, J lost 5 bases, and 7 bases stayed unmatched. CDR3 length: 13 amino acids.